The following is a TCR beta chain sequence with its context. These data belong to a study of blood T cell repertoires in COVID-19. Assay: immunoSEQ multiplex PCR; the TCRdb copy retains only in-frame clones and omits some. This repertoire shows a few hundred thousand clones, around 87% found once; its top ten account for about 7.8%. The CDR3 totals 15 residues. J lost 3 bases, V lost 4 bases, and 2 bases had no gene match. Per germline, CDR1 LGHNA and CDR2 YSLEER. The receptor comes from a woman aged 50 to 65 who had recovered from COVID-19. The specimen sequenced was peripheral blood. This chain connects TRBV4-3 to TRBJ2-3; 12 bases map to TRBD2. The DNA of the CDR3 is TGCGCCAGCAGCCGACTAGCGGGGGTTACAGATACGCAGTATTTT. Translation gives CASSRLAGVTDTQYF.